Shown below are 20 T cell receptor beta chains from a single sample sequenced in a study of T cells after yellow fever vaccination. TCRdb reanalysed the 5' RACE reads using MiXCR and keeps one entry per CDR3 protein. The table includes 110,000 to 150,000 distinct CDR3 sequences, about 6.9% detected once. Specimen: CD4+ T cells sorted from PBMCs, collected 10 days after the yellow fever booster vaccination. The receptors were sampled from a man younger than 45 who received the YFV17D yellow fever vaccine.

The V gene is TRBV30, the J gene TRBJ2-2; 10 positions agree with TRBD2. After removal of 5 bases from V and 4 bases from J, the junction contained 10 bases not matched to a gene. The CDR3 sequence is 16 residues long. Germline V gene sequence: CDR1 GTSNPN, CDR2 SVGIG (reference sequence). CDR3 protein: CAWHGLAGVATGELFF. CDR3 DNA sequence: TGTGCCTGGCACGGGCTAGCGGGAGTAGCCACCGGGGAGCTGTTTTTT.

This clonotype was seen repeatedly, ten times or more. The V call is TRBV20-1, the J call TRBJ2-5, with 9 bases aligning to TRBD2. This CDR3 has 16 amino acids. V lost 1 base, J lost 1 base, and 7 bases stayed unmatched. CDR1 and CDR2 (germline): DFQATT, SNEGSKA (reference sequence). The CDR3 loop reads CSARAMQTSGQETQYF. The CDR3 DNA sequence: TGCAGTGCTAGAGCGATGCAGACTAGCGGCCAAGAGACCCAGTACTTC.

This clonotype was seen at least ten times. This chain links TRBV6-4 with TRBJ1-2; D uncertain. Trimming stripped 6 bases from V and 4 bases from J, with 12 bases between. CDR1 is MRHNA, CDR2 SNTAGT, per germline. This CDR3 comprises 13 residues. The CDR3 DNA reads as TGTGCCAGCAGCGCCGATCGAGGCTATGGCTACACCTTC. This gives the protein CASSADRGYGYTF.

This clonotype has a count of ten or more. CDR3 region: CASSSVRGRKNIQYF. CDR3 nucleotide sequence: TGTGCCAGCAGCTCAGTGAGAGGCCGCAAAAACATTCAGTACTTC. The chain combines TRBV11-2 with TRBJ2-4; no clear D gene. V lost 4 bases, J lost 3 bases, and 13 bases lay in between. Germline values: CDR1 SGHAT, CDR2 FQNNGV. CDR3 length: 15 amino acids.

There are many counts of this clonotype. J is TRBJ1-5 and V is TRBV12-3 or TRBV12-4; D is undetermined. This CDR3 has 15 amino acids. The V end was cut by 6 bases, the J end by 0 bases, with 12 bases between. CDR3 loop: CASSRAGFSNQPQHF. CDR3 DNA: TGTGCCAGCAGCCGAGCTGGATTTAGCAATCAGCCCCAGCATTTT.

This clonotype was observed many times. This rearrangement joins TRBV14 to TRBJ2-5, with D hard to call. Germline CDR1 and CDR2: SGHDN and FVKESK. CDR3 length: 13 amino acids. Trimming took off 0 bases at V and 7 bases at J, with 9 bases between the two ends. In DNA form, the CDR3 reads TGTGCCAGCAGCCAAGACCGAGGACGGACCCAGTACTTC. It is translated as CASSQDRGRTQYF.

The V call is TRBV4-3, the J call TRBJ2-2, with D uncertain. This CDR3 region has 17 residues. V lost 4 bases, J lost 3 bases, and 18 bases lay in between. The V gene's germline CDR1 is LGHNA and CDR2 YSLEER. The DNA of the CDR3 is TGCGCCAGCAGCCCAGCTGGGCAAGACGGAGACACCGGGGAGCTGTTTTTT. It is translated as CASSPAGQDGDTGELFF.

In the case of this clonotype: A much larger clone is a single base away; this may be a read error. The V call is TRBV7-2, the J call TRBJ2-2, with D perhaps TRBD1 (5 bases). The CDR3 has 15 amino acids. The germline gives CDR1 SGHTA, CDR2 FQGNSA. Trimming shortened V by 8 bases and J by 5 bases, and 18 bases separated the two germline ends. The CDR3 loop reads CASGDNTGWTGELFF. DNA for the CDR3: TGTGCCAGCGGCGATAATACAGGTTGGACCGGGGAGCTGTTTTTT.

This clonotype was observed many times. This rearrangement joins TRBV5-1 to TRBJ2-5; unclear D gene. The length of the CDR3 is 13 residues. V gave up 4 bases and J gave up 4 bases, with 11 bases separating them. The V gene's germline CDR1 is SGHRS and CDR2 YFSETQ. CDR3 nucleotide sequence: TGCGCCAGCAGCGTAGAGGCAAGAGAGACCCAGTACTTC. Protein: CASSVEARETQYF.

This clonotype occurred many times. The chain links TRBV5-1 to TRBJ2-5, with D possibly matching TRBD2 (5 bases). The CDR3 is 14 amino acids. Trimming left V 0 bases short and J 4 bases short, with 10 bases between. Germline V CDR1 and CDR2: SGHRS, YFSETQ. The CDR3 spells CASSLVGIGETQYF. The CDR3 DNA reads as TGCGCCAGCAGCTTGGTCGGGATAGGAGAGACCCAGTACTTC.

Turning to this clonotype: A much larger clone differs from this one at a single base, so this may be a read error. V gene TRBV10-3 combines with J gene TRBJ2-1; TRBD1 matches at 9 bases. The length of the CDR3 is 15 residues. V was pared by 6 bases and J by 6 bases, with 9 bases of the junction left unmatched. Germline CDR1 and CDR2: ENHRY and SYGVKD. The CDR3 loop reads CAIRSRDRVGNEQFF. As DNA, the CDR3 is TGTGCCATCAGGAGCCGGGACAGGGTGGGCAATGAGCAGTTCTTC.

Worth noting for this clonotype: A clone one base away is much larger, so this may be a read error. The V call is TRBV11-1, the J call TRBJ2-3; D gene unclear. The CDR3 has 21 amino acids. Looked up from germline, CDR1 is SGHAT and CDR2 is FQDESV (reference sequence). Trimming removed 3 bases from V and 0 bases from J, with 28 bases in between. The CDR3 DNA sequence: TGTGCCAGCAGCTTTTGGCCGGAGAGCCTAAGTCTAACAACTAGCACAGATACGCAGTATTTT. Translation gives CASSFWPESLSLTTSTDTQYF.

This clonotype has at least ten counts. The chain joins TRBV20-1 to TRBJ2-7; possible D gene TRBD2, 6 bases. The CDR3 runs to 15 residues. The ends were cut back, 4 bases at V and 5 bases at J, with 21 bases in the middle. Germline assignment: CDR1 DFQATT and CDR2 SNEGSKA (reference sequence). In nucleotides, the CDR3 is TGCAGTGCTACGAAGCCCCGAGGAGGGGTGGACGAGCAGTACTTC. Its translation: CSATKPRGGVDEQYF.

This clonotype occurred many times. J is TRBJ2-4 and V is TRBV3-1; possible D gene TRBD1, 6 bases. The germline V gene encodes CDR1 LGHDT and CDR2 YNNKEL (reference sequence). The CDR3 contains 19 residues. The V end lost 3 bases, the J end lost 1 base, and 22 bases lay between the germline ends. The CDR3 loop reads CASSHDPKQGDEAKNIQYF. The DNA for the CDR3 is TGTGCCAGCAGCCACGACCCAAAACAGGGAGATGAGGCCAAAAACATTCAGTACTTC.

This clonotype came up many times. The chain combines TRBV28 with TRBJ2-7; TRBD2 is a possible D gene (6 bases). The V end lost 5 bases, the J end lost 8 bases, and 13 bases lay between the germline ends. This CDR3 region has 12 residues. CDR1 and CDR2 (germline): MDHEN, SYDVKM. CDR3 coding DNA: TGTGCCAGCAGTACCCAGACTAGGCAGCAGTACTTC. This gives the protein CASSTQTRQQYF.

A few counts support this clonotype. The chain employs TRBV20-1 and TRBJ2-1; D might be TRBD1 or TRBD2, each matching 5 bases. Trimming took off 2 bases at V and 7 bases at J, with 15 bases between the two ends. CDR1 is DFQATT, CDR2 SNEGSKA, per germline (reference sequence). The CDR3 totals 14 residues. In nucleotides, the CDR3 is TGCAGTGCTAGAAGCGGAACAGGTGTGAATGAGCAGTTCTTC. Translated: CSARSGTGVNEQFF.

The rearrangement joins TRBV5-6 to TRBJ2-7; no firm D call. The CDR3 has 13 amino acids. V lost 2 bases and J 3 bases, leaving 9 bases between the germline ends. Germline values: CDR1 SGHDT, CDR2 YYEEEE. As DNA, the CDR3 is TGTGCCAGCAGCTTTCTACAGAGCTACGAGCAGTACTTC. Its protein is CASSFLQSYEQYF.

The chain joins TRBV4-3 to TRBJ2-1; D could derive from TRBD1 or TRBD2 (5 bases each). Trimming removed 4 bases from V and 3 bases from J, with 19 bases in between. Germline CDR1 reads LGHNA; CDR2 reads YSLEER. The CDR3 covers 17 residues. The CDR3 is CASSRRASGRDYNEQFF. The DNA for the CDR3 is TGCGCCAGCAGCCGCCGCGCCTCGGGACGGGACTACAATGAGCAGTTCTTC.

Notes on this clonotype: This may be a read error: a much more frequent sequence differs by one nucleotide. The chain employs TRBV7-8 and TRBJ2-3; D is unresolved. This CDR3 contains 12 residues. Trimming cost V 6 bases and J 0 bases, with 4 bases left between them. The germline V gene encodes CDR1 SGHVS and CDR2 FQNEAQ. CDR3 amino acids: CASRLSTDTQYF. Here the CDR3 DNA reads TGTGCCAGCAGGCTGAGCACAGATACGCAGTATTTT.

The sample holds many counts of this clonotype. The chain carries TRBV5-1 and TRBJ2-5; D unclear. Germline assignment: CDR1 SGHRS and CDR2 YFSETQ. The CDR3 has 12 residues. The V and J ends lost 2 bases and 4 bases respectively, with 6 bases between them. In DNA, the CDR3 is TGCGCCAGCAGCTTCAGTGGAGAGACCCAGTACTTC. Protein sequence: CASSFSGETQYF.